This T cell receptor (beta chain) was captured in a study of cytotoxic CD8 clonotypes in ibrutinib-treated CLL. The wider study: There were, on average, approximately 260,000 productive templates and around 90,000 productive rearrangements per sample. Broader study findings: Clonality correlated strongly with circulating CD8+ T cells and exceeded age-matched healthy donors at baseline.

With respect to this clone: Its cognate antigen is unknown.

Profiled with immunoSEQ multiplex PCR; TCRdb holds only in-frame clones, not every one. Here the sample spans fewer than 200,000 clones, approximately 80% being singletons. CDR3 length: 13 residues. Between the trimmed V and J ends, which lost 10 bases and 0 bases, there was a span of 7 bases. Germline assignment: CDR1 LNHDA and CDR2 SQIVND (reference sequence). The chain joins TRBV19 to TRBJ2-6; D call uncertain. This material consisted of PBMCs, taken after 24 months of ibrutinib treatment. The TCR comes from a human donor with chronic lymphocytic leukemia. The CDR3 sequence: CATGFSGANVLTF. In nucleotides, the CDR3 is TGTGCCACGGGCTTCTCTGGGGCCAACGTCCTGACTTTC.